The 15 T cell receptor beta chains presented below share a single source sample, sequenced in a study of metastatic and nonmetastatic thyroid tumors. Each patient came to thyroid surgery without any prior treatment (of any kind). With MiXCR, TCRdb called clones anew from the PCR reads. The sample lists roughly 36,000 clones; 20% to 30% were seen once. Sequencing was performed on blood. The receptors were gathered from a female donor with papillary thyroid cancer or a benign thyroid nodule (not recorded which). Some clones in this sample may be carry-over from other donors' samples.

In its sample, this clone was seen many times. DNA of the CDR3: TGTGCCAGCAGCTTAGGGGAATATACGCAGTATTTT. Residues: CASSLGEYTQYF. The rearrangement joins TRBV7-9 to TRBJ2-3, with unresolved D. Germline assignment: CDR1 SEHNR and CDR2 FQNEAQ (reference sequence). This CDR3 is 12 amino acids long. V was clipped by 1 base and J by 7 bases, with 6 bases between them. The full variable domain, in which reference TRBV7-9 and TRBJ2-3 provide the parts outside the CDR3, is DTGVSQNPRHKITKRGQNVTFRCDPISEHNRLYWYRQTLGQGPEFLTYFQNEAQLEKSRLLSDRFSAERPKGSFSTLEIQRTEQGDSAMYLCASSLGEYTQYFGPGTRLTVL.

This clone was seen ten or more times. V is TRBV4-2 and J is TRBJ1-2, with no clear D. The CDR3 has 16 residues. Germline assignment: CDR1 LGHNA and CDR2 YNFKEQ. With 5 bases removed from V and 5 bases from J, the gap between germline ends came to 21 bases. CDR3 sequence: CASSSYSRDRGYGYTF. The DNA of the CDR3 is TGTGCCAGCAGCTCCTACAGCCGGGATCGAGGGTATGGCTACACCTTC.

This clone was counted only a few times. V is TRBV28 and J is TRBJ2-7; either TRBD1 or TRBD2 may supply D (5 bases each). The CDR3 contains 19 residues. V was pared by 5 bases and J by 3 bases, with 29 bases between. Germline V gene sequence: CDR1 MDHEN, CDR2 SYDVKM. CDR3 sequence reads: CASSPEGPSGVQGVYEQYF. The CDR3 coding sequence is TGTGCCAGCAGTCCCGAAGGTCCAAGCGGAGTGCAGGGCGTCTACGAGCAGTACTTC.

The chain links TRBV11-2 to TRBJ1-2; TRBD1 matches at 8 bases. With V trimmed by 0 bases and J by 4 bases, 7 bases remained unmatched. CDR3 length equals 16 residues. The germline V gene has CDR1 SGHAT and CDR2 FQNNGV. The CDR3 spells CASSLDRRGPFYGYTF. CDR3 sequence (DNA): TGTGCCAGCAGCTTAGATCGCAGGGGGCCGTTCTATGGCTACACCTTC.

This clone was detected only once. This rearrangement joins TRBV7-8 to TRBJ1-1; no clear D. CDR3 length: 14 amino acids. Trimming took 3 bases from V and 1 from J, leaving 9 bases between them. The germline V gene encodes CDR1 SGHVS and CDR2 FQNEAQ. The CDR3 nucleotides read TGTGCCAGCAGCTTTTTCAGGTCGAACACTGAAGCTTTCTTT. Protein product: CASSFFRSNTEAFF.

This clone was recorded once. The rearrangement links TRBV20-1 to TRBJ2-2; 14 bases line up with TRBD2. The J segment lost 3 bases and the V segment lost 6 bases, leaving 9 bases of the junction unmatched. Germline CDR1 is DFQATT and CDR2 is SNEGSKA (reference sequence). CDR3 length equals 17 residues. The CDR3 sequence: CSAGTSGSRLYTGELFF. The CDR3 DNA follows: TGCAGTGCCGGGACTAGCGGGAGTCGATTGTACACCGGGGAGCTGTTTTTT.

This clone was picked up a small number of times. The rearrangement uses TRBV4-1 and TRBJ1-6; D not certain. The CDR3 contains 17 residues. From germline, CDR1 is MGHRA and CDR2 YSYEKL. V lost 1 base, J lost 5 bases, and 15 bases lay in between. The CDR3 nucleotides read TGCGCCAGCAGCCAAGCCCCGCTTGGAGTTAATAATTCACCCCTCCACTTT. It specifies CASSQAPLGVNNSPLHF.

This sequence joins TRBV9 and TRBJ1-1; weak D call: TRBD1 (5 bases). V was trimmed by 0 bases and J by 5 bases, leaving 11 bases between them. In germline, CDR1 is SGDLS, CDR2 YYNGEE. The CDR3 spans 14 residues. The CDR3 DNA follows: TGTGCCAGCAGCGTAGATCAGGGAGGTACTGAAGCTTTCTTT. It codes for CASSVDQGGTEAFF.

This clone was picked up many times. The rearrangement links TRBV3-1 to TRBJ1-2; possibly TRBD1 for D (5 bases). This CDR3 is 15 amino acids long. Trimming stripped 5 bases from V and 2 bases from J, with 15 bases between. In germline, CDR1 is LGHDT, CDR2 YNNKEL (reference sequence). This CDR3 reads CASSFTGTDNYGYTF. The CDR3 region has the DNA TGTGCCAGCAGCTTCACCGGGACGGACAACTATGGCTACACCTTC.

This CDR3 reads CSARLAGVAAGELFF. The CDR3 nucleotides are TGCAGTGCTAGGTTAGCGGGAGTTGCGGCCGGGGAGCTGTTTTTT. The chain has TRBV20-1 and TRBJ2-2, with 9 bases that match TRBD2. The ends lost 3 bases at V and 6 bases at J; junction bases unmatched: 8. Germline CDR1 reads DFQATT; CDR2 reads SNEGSKA (reference sequence). The CDR3 is made up of 15 amino acids.

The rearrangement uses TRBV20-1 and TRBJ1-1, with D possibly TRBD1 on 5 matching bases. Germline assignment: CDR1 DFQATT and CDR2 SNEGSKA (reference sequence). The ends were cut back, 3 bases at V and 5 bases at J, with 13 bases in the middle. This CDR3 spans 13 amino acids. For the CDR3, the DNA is TGCAGTGCTAGGAGGCCCGGGGGGACTGAAGCTTTCTTT. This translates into CSARRPGGTEAFF.

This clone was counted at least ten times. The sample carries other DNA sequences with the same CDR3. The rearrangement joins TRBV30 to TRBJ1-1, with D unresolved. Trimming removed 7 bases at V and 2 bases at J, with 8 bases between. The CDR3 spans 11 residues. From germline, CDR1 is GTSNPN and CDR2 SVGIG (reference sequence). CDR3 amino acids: CASKRNTEAFF. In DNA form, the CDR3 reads TGTGCCTCCAAGCGTAACACTGAAGCTTTCTTT.

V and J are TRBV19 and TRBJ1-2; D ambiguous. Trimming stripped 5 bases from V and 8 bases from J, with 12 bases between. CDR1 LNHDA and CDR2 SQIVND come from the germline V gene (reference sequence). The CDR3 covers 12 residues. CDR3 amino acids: CASSALTGGYTF. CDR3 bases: TGTGCCAGTAGTGCCCTAACGGGGGGCTACACCTTC.

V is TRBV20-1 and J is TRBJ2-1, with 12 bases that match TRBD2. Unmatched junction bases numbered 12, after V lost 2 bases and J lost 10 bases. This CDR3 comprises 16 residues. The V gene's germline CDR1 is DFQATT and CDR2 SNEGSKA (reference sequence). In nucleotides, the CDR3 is TGCAGTGCTAGATCCCCTAGCGGGAGGGAAGGATTGGAGCAGTTCTTC. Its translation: CSARSPSGREGLEQFF.

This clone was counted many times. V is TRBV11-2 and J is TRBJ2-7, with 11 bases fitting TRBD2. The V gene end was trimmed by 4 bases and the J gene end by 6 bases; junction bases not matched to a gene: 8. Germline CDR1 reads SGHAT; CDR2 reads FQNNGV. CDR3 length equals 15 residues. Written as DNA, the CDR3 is TGTGCCAGCAGCTCCGTGGATAGCGGGAGGGGCGAGCAGTACTTC. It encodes CASSSVDSGRGEQYF. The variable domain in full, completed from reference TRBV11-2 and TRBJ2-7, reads EAGVAQSPRYKIIEKRQSVAFWCNPISGHATLYWYQQILGQGPKLLIQFQNNGVVDDSQLPKDRFSAERLKGVDSTLKIQPAKLEDSAVYLCASSSVDSGRGEQYFGPGTRLTVT.